Included here is one TCR beta chain sequence, with context. Its antigen is as yet unknown. The sample belongs to a study of shared clonotypes between healthy human individuals. Findings and caveats of the study: Naive subsets usually exceeded memory subsets in estimated richness.

TCRdb's copy holds only in-frame clones and misses some; the assay was immunoSEQ multiplex PCR. The profile shows 2 million to 2.5 million clones, around 90% of them singletons. Germline CDR1 reads MNHEY; CDR2 reads SMNVEV (reference sequence). CDR3 length equals 15 residues. The V end lost 6 bases, the J end lost 1 base, and 15 bases lay between the germline ends. This receptor was obtained from a man younger than 35 in good health. Some clones in this sample may be carry-over from other donors' samples. The sample comprised naive CD4+ T cells from PBMCs. Specified subset: CD45RA+ positively selected. The chain is built from TRBV27 and TRBJ1-2; no clear D gene. Here the CDR3 reads CASSPNGRSNYGYTF. The CDR3 region has the DNA TGTGCCAGCAGCCCTAATGGCAGGAGTAACTATGGCTACACCTTC.